This entry lists 4 T cell receptor beta chains sequenced from one sample in a study of T cells in Graves' hyperthyroidism and ophthalmopathy (dated by TCRdb to between 2018 and 2020). Library generation was performed with multiplex PCR. Sequencing instrument: Illumina HiSeq 2000. The TCR beta CDR3 regions were amplified from the RNA transcripts. The first round of RT-PCR for the TCR CDR3 was performed with the HTBI primer set and the Qiagen OneStep RT-PCR kit. Clones were called with MiXCR by TCRdb after fastp trimmed the public reads at Q25, and only in-frame beta chains were retained. Merged by CDR3 protein, the rows form single entries marked with the most common genes and DNA. The sample contains a few hundred thousand distinct CDR3 sequences, around 15% of them found a single time. 14% of the sample is held by the ten biggest clonotypes. Sample: blood. Receptor source: a woman aged 40 to 49 with Graves' hyperthyroidism.

The table lists this clonotype with many counts. J is TRBJ1-2 and V is TRBV5-1, with 8 nucleotides matching TRBD1. Per germline, CDR1 SGHRS and CDR2 YFSETQ. V shed 0 bases and J 4 bases; nucleotides not matched to a gene: 5. This CDR3 comprises 15 residues. The CDR3 DNA follows: TGCGCCAGCAGCTTGGAGGCAGGGGGCCCCTATGGCTACACCTTC. Protein product: CASSLEAGGPYGYTF. The variable domain in full, with the rest retrieved from reference TRBV5-1 and TRBJ1-2, is KAGVTQTPRYLIKTRGQQVTLSCSPISGHRSVSWYQQTPGQGLQFLFEYFSETQRNKGNFPGRFSGRQFSNSRSEMNVSTLELGDSALYLCASSLEAGGPYGYTFGSGTRLTVV.

This clonotype occurred a few times. The chain has TRBV2 and TRBJ1-5; possible D gene TRBD1, 6 bases. The CDR3 consists of 12 residues. Per the germline V gene, CDR1 is SNHLY and CDR2 is FYNNEI. Trimming took 4 bases from V and 9 from J, leaving 10 bases between them. In DNA, the CDR3 is TGTGCCAGCAGTGGGACAGCCGGGCCCCAGCATTTT. It translates to CASSGTAGPQHF.

This clonotype appeared many times. This rearrangement joins TRBV9 to TRBJ2-7, with D unresolved. This CDR3 contains 13 residues. From germline, CDR1 is SGDLS and CDR2 YYNGEE. With 3 bases removed from V and 3 bases from J, the gap between germline ends came to 10 bases. Written as DNA, the CDR3 is TGTGCCAGCAGCGAGGGTCCGATCTACGAGCAGTACTTC. Translation: CASSEGPIYEQYF.

The chain combines TRBV29-1 with TRBJ1-2; no clear D. The CDR3 runs 12 residues. Germline CDR1 is SQVTM and CDR2 is ANQGSEA. V was shortened by 7 bases and J by 5 bases, with 14 bases between the two germline ends. The CDR3, as DNA: TGCAGCGCCACCCCACCGGGGTATGGCTACACCTTC. Its protein is CSATPPGYGYTF.